A single sample is the source of the 7 T cell receptor beta chains below, sequenced in a study of graft-versus-host responses after intestinal transplantation (TCRdb year 2021). Receptor libraries were prepared by the immunoSEQ multiplex PCR assay. TCRdb obtained this table from immuneACCESS and retained in-frame rearrangements with V and J assigned. These tables miss some clones; where compared with another copy, unresolved V genes account for less than half of the shortfall, and the remainder is unexplained. The sample table records around 99,000 clones; approximately 88% of these occur just once. The top ten clonotypes cover around 0.7% of the sample. Their antigens remain unidentified. The time point label corresponds to: cells obtained before transplantation from donor or recipient. The specimen was unstimulated CD4+ T cells sorted from spleen or lymph node cells, collected before transplant. These receptors were collected from a human donor who was the organ donor for an intestinal transplant.

The gene calls are TRBV5-1 and TRBJ2-2, with 8 bases that match TRBD1. The CDR3 sequence is 18 residues long. Losses at the gene ends were 0 bases for V and 0 bases for J; bases not matched to a gene: 7. From germline, CDR1 is SGHRS and CDR2 YFSETQ. For the CDR3, the DNA is TGCGCCAGCAGCTTGGGCGGGACAGGCCGCGCGAACACCGGGGAGCTGTTTTTT. Protein product: CASSLGGTGRANTGELFF.

This clone was observed a few times. The genes are TRBV6-1 and TRBJ1-6; D perhaps matches TRBD1 (5 bases). CDR1 is MNHNS, CDR2 SASEGT, per germline. Deletions cut 7 bases from V and 10 bases from J, with 14 bases between. The CDR3 covers 13 residues. CDR3 amino acids: CASTWGRDSPLHF. Written as DNA, the CDR3 is TGTGCCAGCACCTGGGGCAGGGACTCACCCCTCCACTTT.

The rearrangement uses TRBV19 and TRBJ1-2; 8 bases line up with TRBD1. CDR1 is LNHDA and CDR2 is SQIVND in the germline V gene (reference sequence). With V trimmed by 7 bases and J by 2 bases, 9 bases remained unmatched. The CDR3 extends over 15 amino acids. The CDR3 DNA reads TGTGCCAGTACTAATTCCGGGACAGGCAACTATGGCTACACCTTC. This gives the protein CASTNSGTGNYGYTF.

This sequence joins TRBV6-5 and TRBJ2-2, with D perhaps TRBD2 (5 bases). This CDR3 has 15 amino acids. V lost 6 bases and J lost 7, with 18 bases in between. From germline, CDR1 is MNHEY and CDR2 SVGAGI. DNA of the CDR3: TGTGCCAGCAGCCTACTCTATTGGACTGGCGGGGAGCTGTTTTTT. It encodes CASSLLYWTGGELFF.

The chain joins TRBV6-6 to TRBJ1-4; D might be TRBD1 (6 bases). Looked up from germline, CDR1 is MNHNY and CDR2 is SVGAGI (reference sequence). This CDR3 region has 14 residues. Between the trimmed V and J ends, which lost 2 bases and 4 bases, there was a span of 8 bases. The CDR3 protein is CASSYRGINEKLFF. CDR3 DNA: TGTGCCAGCAGTTACAGGGGGATTAATGAAAAACTGTTTTTT.

The rearrangement uses TRBV7-2 and TRBJ2-3; 8 positions agree with TRBD2. The CDR3 covers 15 residues. Trimming took 4 bases from V and 2 from J; bases not matched to a gene: 5. CDR1 is SGHTA and CDR2 is FQGNSA in the germline V gene. CDR3 in amino acids: CASSSLAEFTDTQYF. The CDR3 DNA reads as TGTGCCAGCAGCTCACTAGCGGAGTTCACAGATACGCAGTATTTT.

Comments on this clone: A read error may produce the germline difference seen at one junction end. The CDR3 DNA reads as TGTGCCAGCAGCCAGACACACGGGGGCCAAAAGACCCAGTACTTC. Its translation is CASSQTHGGQKTQYF. The chain joins TRBV5-6 to TRBJ2-5, with D perhaps matching TRBD1 or TRBD2 (6 bases each). This CDR3 comprises 15 residues. The germline V gene has CDR1 SGHDT and CDR2 YYEEEE. Full variable domain (missing parts from reference TRBV5-6 and TRBJ2-5): DAGVTQSPTHLIKTRGQQVTLRCSPKSGHDTVSWYQQALGQGPQFIFQYYEEEERQRGNFPDRFSGHQFPNYSSELNVNALLLGDSALYLCASSQTHGGQKTQYFGPGTRLLVL.